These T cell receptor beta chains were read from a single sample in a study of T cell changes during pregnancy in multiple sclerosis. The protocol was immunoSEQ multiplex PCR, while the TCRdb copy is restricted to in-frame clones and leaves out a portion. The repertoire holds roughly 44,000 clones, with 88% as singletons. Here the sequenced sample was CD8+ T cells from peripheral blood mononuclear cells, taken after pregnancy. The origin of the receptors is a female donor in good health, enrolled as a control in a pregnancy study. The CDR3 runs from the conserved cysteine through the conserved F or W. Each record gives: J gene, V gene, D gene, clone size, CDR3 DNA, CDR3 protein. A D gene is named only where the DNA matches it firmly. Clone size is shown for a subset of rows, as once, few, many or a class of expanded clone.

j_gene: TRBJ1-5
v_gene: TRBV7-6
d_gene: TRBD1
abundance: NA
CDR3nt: TGTGCCAGCAGCTTAACTCCGGGACAGGGGCTCTATAGCAATCAGCCCCAGCATTTT
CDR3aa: CASSLTPGQGLYSNQPQHF

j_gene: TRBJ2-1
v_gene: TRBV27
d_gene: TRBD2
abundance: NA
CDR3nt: TGTGCCAGCAGTTTAACGGGGGGCTCCTACAATGAGCAGTTCTTC
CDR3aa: CASSLTGGSYNEQFF

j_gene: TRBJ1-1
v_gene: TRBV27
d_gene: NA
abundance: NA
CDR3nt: TGTGCCAGCAGTGACACAGGGCTTGAAGCTTTCTTT
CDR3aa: CASSDTGLEAFF

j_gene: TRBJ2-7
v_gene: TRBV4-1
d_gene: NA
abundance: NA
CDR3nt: TGCGCCAGCAGCCAAGGGGTTGCGGGGGCATACTACGAGCAGTACTTC
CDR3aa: CASSQGVAGAYYEQYF

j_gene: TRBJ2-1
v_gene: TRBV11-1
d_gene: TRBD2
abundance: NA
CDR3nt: TGTGCCAGCAGCTTATGGCCTAGCGGGGGGGCTTACAATGAGCAGTTCTTC
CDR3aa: CASSLWPSGGAYNEQFF

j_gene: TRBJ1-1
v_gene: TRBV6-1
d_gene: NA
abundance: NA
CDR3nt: TGTGCCAGCAGTAGAGGGAGGCCTGAAGCTTTCTTT
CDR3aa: CASSRGRPEAFF

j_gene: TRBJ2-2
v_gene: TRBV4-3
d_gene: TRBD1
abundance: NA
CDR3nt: TGCGCCAGCAGCCCCGGGACAGGGACCGGGGAGCTGTTTTTT
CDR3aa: CASSPGTGTGELFF

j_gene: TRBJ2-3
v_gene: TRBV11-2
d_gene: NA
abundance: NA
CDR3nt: TGTGCCAGCAGTCCCCCCGTCCAGGGCGCCCCAGATACGCAGTATTTT
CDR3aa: CASSPPVQGAPDTQYF

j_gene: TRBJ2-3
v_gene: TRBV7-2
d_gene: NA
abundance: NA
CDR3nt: TGTGCCAGCAGCTTAGAGAGAGCAGATACGCAGTATTTT
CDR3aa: CASSLERADTQYF

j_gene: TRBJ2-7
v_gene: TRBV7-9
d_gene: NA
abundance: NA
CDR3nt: TGTGCCAGCAGCTCGGGACACCCAGAGCAGTACTTC
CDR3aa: CASSSGHPEQYF

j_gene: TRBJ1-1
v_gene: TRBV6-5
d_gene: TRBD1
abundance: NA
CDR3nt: TGTGCCAGCAGTTACCTGGACAGGGACACTGAAGCTTTCTTT
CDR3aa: CASSYLDRDTEAFF

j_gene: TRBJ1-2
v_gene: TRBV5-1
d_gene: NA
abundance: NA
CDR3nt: TGCGCCAGCAGCTACGCCACACCTTACTATGGCTACACCTTC
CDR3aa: CASSYATPYYGYTF

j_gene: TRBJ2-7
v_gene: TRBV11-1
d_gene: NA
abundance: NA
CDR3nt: TGTGCCACAAGCACAGGGAGCGTCGAGCAGTACTTC
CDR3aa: CATSTGSVEQYF

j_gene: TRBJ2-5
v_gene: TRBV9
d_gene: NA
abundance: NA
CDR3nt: TGTGCCAGCAGCACCCATTCTGCACGGCAAGAGACCCAGTACTTC
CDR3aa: CASSTHSARQETQYF

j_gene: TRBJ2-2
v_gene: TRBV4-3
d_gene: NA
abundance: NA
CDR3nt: TGCGCCAGCAGCCAGGACTTCACCGGGGAGCTGTTTTTT
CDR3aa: CASSQDFTGELFF

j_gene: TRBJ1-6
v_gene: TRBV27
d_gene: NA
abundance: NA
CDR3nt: TGTGCCAGCAGTCCCCCCCGCTCCTATAATTCACCCCTCCACTTT
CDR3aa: CASSPPRSYNSPLHF

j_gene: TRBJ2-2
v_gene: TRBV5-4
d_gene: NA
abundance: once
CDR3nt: TGTGCCAGCAGCTTGGAACTAGCAGGACCCGGGGAGCTGTTTTTT
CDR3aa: CASSLELAGPGELFF

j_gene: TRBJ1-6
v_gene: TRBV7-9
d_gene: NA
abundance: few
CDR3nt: TGTGCCAGCAGCCCCGCGGGTTCACCCCTCCACTTT
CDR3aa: CASSPAGSPLHF

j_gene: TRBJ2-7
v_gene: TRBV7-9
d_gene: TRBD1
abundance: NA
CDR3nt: TGTGCCAGCAGCCAAAACCGGGACAGCAACTACGAGCAGTACTTC
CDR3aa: CASSQNRDSNYEQYF

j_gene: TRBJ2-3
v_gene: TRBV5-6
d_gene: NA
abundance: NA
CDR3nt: TGTGCCAGCGACGGTGGACTTCCCTCCAGGGATACGCAGTATTTT
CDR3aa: CASDGGLPSRDTQYF

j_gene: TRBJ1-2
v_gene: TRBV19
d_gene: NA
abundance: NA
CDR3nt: TGTGCCAGTAGTATACCCCGGGAGGGAAACTATGGCTACACCTTC
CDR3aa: CASSIPREGNYGYTF

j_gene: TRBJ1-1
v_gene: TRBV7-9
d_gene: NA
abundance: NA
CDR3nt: TGTGCCAGCATTCGACTGACTATGGGCACTGAAGCTTTCTTT
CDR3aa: CASIRLTMGTEAFF

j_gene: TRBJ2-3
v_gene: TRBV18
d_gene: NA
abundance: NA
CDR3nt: TGTGCCAGCTCAGCTTCAGGGGACACAGATACGCAGTATTTT
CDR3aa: CASSASGDTDTQYF

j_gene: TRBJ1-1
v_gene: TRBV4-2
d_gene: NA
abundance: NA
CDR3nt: TGTGCCAGCAGCCAAGATGTAGGGGGGAACACTGAAGCTTTCTTT
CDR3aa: CASSQDVGGNTEAFF

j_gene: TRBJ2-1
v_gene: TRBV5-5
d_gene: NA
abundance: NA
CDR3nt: TGTGCCAGCAGCTTGGGGGCAGTGGGCTCCTACAATGAGCAGTTCTTC
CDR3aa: CASSLGAVGSYNEQFF

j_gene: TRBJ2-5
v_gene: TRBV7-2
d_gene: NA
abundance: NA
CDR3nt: TGTGCCAGCCGACAGAAAGAGACCCAGTACTTC
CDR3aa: CASRQKETQYF

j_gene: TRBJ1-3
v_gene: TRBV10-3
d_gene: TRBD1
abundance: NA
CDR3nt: TGTGCCATCAGTGAGTCTCCCGGGACAGGGCTTAGCTCTGGAAACACCATATATTTT
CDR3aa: CAISESPGTGLSSGNTIYF

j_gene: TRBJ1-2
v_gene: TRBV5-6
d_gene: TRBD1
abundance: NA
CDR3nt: TGTGCCAGCAGCTTACTTAGGGGGCGGAGGACGGACTATGGCTACACCTTC
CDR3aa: CASSLLRGRRTDYGYTF

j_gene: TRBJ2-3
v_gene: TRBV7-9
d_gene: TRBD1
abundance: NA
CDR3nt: TGTGCCAGCAGCTCTGGGACAGGGGCAGATACGCAGTATTTT
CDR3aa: CASSSGTGADTQYF

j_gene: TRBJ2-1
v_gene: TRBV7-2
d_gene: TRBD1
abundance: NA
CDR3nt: TGTGCCAGCAGCTCCGGGACAGGGTGGAATGAGCAGTTCTTC
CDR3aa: CASSSGTGWNEQFF

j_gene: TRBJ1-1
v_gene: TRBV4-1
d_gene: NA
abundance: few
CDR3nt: TGCGCCAGCAGCCAAGAGGGGAGGGATGGAGCTTTCTTT
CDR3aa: CASSQEGRDGAFF

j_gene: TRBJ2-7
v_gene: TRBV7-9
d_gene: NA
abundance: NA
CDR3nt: TGTGCCAGCAGCCCCCGGACTGTATCCTACGAGCAGTACTTC
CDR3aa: CASSPRTVSYEQYF

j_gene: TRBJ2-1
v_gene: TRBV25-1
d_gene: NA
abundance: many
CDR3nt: TGTGCCAGCTCTTTCCGAAGGGGCAGGCTGCGGGGTGAGCAGTTCTTC
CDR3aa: CASSFRRGRLRGEQFF

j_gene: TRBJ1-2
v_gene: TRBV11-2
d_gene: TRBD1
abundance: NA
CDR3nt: TGTGCCAGCAGCCCACGGACAGGGAACTATGGCTACACCTTC
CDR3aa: CASSPRTGNYGYTF

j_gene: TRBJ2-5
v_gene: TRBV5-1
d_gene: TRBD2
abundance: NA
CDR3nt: TGCGCCAGCAGCTATCTCGGAGCCGGGACTAGCTGGGAGACCCAGTACTTC
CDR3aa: CASSYLGAGTSWETQYF

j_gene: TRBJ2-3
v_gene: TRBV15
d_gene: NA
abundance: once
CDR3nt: TGTGCCACCAGCAGAGATGGGGGCTCTAGCACAGATACGCAGTATTTT
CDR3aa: CATSRDGGSSTDTQYF

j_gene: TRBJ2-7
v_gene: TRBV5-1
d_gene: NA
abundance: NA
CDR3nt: TGCGCCAGCAGCTTGGAGGGGGGGCCGTTCCCCTACGAGCAGTACTTC
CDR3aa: CASSLEGGPFPYEQYF

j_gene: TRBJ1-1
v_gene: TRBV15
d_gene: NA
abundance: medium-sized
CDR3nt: TGTGCCACCAGCAGAGATAAATGGACAGACACTGAAGCTTTCTTT
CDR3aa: CATSRDKWTDTEAFF

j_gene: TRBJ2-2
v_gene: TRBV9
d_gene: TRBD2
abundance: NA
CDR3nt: TGTGCCAGCACCTGGGGGGGAGACACCGGGGAGCTGTTTTTT
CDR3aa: CASTWGGDTGELFF

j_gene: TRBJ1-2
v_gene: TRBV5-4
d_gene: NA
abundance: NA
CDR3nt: TGTGCCAGCAGCTTGGGGGGCACGGACTATGGCTACACCTTC
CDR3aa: CASSLGGTDYGYTF

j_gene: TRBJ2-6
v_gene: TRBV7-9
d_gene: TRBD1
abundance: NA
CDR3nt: TGTGCCAGCAGCCGCGGACAGGCTGGGGCCAACGTCCTGACTTTC
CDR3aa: CASSRGQAGANVLTF

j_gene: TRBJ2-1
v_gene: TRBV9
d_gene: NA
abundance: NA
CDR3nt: TGTGCCAGCAGCGTAGATGGAGGGGGCAACTACAATGAGCAGTTCTTC
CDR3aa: CASSVDGGGNYNEQFF

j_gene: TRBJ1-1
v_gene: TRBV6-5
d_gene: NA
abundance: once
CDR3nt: TGTGCCAGCAGTTACCTGAGTGGTTACACTGAAGCTTTCTTT
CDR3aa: CASSYLSGYTEAFF

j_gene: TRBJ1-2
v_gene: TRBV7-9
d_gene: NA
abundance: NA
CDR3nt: TGTGCCAGCAGCTTAGGAACAGACAACTATGGCTACACCTTC
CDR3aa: CASSLGTDNYGYTF

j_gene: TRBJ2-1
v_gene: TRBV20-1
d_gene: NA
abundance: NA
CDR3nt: TGCAGTGCCCCACGGGGCAATGAGCAGTTCTTC
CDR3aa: CSAPRGNEQFF

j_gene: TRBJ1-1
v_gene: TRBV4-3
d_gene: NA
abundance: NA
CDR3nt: TGCGCCAGCAGCCAAGATCCGGGTGGAGGAGCCACTGAAGCTTTCTTT
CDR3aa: CASSQDPGGGATEAFF

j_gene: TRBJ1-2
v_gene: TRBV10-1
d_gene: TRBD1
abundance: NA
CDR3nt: TGCGCCGCAACGAACCGGGACAGGGAACTAACCTATGGCTACACCTTC
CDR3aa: CAATNRDRELTYGYTF

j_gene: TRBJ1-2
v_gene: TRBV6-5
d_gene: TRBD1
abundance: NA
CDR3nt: TGTGCCAGCAGTTACTCTACACAGGGGGCGAGTGGCTACACCTTC
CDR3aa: CASSYSTQGASGYTF

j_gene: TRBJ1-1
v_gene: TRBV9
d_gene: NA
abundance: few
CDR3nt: TGTGCCAGCAGCGTAAGGGGGAACACTGAAGCTTTCTTT
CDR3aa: CASSVRGNTEAFF

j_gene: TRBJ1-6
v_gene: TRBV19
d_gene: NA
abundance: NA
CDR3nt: TGTGCCAGTAGTATAGCCCACCTCAGCTCCTATAATTCACCCCTCCACTTT
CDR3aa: CASSIAHLSSYNSPLHF